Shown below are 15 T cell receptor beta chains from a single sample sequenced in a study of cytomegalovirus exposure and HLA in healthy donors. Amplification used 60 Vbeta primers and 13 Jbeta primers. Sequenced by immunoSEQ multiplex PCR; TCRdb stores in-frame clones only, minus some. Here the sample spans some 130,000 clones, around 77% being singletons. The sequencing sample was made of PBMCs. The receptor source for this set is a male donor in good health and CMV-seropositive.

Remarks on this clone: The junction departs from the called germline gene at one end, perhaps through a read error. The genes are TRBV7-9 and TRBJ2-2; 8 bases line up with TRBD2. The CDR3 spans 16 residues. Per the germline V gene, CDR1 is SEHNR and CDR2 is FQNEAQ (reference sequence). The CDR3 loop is CSSSLGTRYPLRELFF. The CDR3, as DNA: TGTTCCAGCAGCTTAGGGACTAGATACCCCCTCCGGGAGCTGTTTTTT.

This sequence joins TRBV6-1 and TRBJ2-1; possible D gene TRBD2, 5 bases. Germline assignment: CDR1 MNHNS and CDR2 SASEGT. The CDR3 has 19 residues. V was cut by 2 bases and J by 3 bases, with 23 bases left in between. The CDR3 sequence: CASSEPDSRGTGYYNEQFF. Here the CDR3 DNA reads TGTGCCAGCAGTGAACCCGATTCCCGGGGTACGGGGTACTACAATGAGCAGTTCTTC.

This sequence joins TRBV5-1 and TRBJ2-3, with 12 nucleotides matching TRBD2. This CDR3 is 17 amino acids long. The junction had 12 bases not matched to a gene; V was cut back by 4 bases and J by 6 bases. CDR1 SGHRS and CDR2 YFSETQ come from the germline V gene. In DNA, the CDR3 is TGCGCCAGCAGCACCCCCCTAGCGGGAGGGCCGAGGGATACGCAGTATTTT. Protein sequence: CASSTPLAGGPRDTQYF.

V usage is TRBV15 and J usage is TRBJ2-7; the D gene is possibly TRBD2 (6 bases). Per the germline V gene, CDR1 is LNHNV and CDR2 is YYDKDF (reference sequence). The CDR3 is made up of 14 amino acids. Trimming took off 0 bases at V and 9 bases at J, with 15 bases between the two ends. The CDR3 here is CATSRDDGGSGQYF. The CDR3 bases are TGTGCCACCAGCAGAGATGATGGGGGTAGCGGGCAGTACTTC. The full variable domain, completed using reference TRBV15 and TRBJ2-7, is DAMVIQNPRYQVTQFGKPVTLSCSQTLNHNVMYWYQQKSSQAPKLLFHYYDKDFNNEADTPDNFQSRRPNTSFCFLDIRSPGLGDTAMYLCATSRDDGGSGQYFGPGTRLTVT.

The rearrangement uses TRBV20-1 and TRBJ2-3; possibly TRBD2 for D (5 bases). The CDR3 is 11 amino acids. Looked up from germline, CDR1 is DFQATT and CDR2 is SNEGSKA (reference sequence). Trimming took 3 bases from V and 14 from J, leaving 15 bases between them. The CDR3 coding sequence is TGCAGTGCTAGTAGTCTAGCCGAGCGGTATTTT. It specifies CSASSLAERYF.

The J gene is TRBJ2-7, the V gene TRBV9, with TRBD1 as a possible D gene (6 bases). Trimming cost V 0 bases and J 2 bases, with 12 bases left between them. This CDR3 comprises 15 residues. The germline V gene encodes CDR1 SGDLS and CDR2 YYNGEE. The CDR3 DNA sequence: TGTGCCAGCAGCGTAGGCGCAGGGGATACCTACGAGCAGTACTTC. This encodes CASSVGAGDTYEQYF.

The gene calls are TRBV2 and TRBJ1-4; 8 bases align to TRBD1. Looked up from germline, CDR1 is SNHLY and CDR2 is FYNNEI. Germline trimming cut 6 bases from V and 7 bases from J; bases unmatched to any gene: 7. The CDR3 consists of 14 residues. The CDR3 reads CASSRQGLGEKLFF. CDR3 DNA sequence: TGTGCCAGCAGCCGACAGGGGCTCGGTGAAAAACTGTTTTTT. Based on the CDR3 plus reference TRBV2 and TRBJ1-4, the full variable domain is EPEVTQTPSHQVTQMGQEVILRCVPISNHLYFYWYRQILGQKVEFLVSFYNNEISEKSEIFDDQFSVERPDGSNFTLKIRSTKLEDSAMYFCASSRQGLGEKLFFGSGTQLSVL.

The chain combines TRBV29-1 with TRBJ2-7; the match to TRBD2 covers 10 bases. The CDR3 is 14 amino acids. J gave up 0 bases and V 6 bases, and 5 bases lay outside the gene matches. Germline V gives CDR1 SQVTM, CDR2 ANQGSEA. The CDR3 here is CSVQLAGSSYEQYF. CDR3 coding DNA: TGCAGCGTCCAACTAGCGGGAAGCTCCTACGAGCAGTACTTC.

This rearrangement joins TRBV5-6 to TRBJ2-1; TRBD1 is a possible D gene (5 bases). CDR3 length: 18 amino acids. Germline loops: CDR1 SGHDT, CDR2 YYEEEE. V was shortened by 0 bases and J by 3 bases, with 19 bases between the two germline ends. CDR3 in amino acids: CASSLAGQGNLFYNEQFF. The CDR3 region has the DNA TGTGCCAGCAGCTTGGCCGGGCAGGGCAACCTTTTCTACAATGAGCAGTTCTTC.

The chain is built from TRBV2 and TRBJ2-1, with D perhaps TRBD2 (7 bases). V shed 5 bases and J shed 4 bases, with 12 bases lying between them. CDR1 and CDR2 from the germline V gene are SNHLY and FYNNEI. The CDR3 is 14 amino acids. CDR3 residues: CASSRGRGYNEQFF. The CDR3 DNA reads TGTGCCAGCAGTCGGGGGAGGGGGTACAATGAGCAGTTCTTC.

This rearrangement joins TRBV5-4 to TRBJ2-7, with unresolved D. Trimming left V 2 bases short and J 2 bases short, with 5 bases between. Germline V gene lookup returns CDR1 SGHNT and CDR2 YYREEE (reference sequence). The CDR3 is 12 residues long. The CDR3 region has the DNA TGTGCCAGCAGCTTCCAGACCTACGAGCAGTACTTC. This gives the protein CASSFQTYEQYF.

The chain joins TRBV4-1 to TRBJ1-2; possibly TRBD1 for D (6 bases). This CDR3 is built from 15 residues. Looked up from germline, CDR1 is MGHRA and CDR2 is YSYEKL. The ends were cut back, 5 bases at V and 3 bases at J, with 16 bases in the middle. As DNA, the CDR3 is TGCGCCAGCAGCTTCCGGACAGCGAGAGACTATGGCTACACCTTC. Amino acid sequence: CASSFRTARDYGYTF.

DNA of the CDR3: TGTGCCAGCAGCAAAGATGGAGGGAACGGCTACACCTTC. Translating it yields CASSKDGGNGYTF. This sequence joins TRBV21-1 and TRBJ1-2. TRBV21-1 has pseudogene status. The CDR3 spans 13 residues.

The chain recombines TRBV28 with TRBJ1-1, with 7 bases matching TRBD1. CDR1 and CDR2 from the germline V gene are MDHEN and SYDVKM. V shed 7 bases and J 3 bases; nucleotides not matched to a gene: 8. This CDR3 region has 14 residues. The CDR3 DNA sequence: TGTGCCAGCACCGAGACAGGGTGGGACACTGAAGCTTTCTTT. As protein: CASTETGWDTEAFF.

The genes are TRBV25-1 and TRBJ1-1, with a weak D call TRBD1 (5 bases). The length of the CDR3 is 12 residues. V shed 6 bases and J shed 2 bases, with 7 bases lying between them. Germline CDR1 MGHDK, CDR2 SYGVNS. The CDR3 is CASRRGNTEAFF. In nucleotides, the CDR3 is TGTGCCAGCAGAAGGGGTAACACTGAAGCTTTCTTT.